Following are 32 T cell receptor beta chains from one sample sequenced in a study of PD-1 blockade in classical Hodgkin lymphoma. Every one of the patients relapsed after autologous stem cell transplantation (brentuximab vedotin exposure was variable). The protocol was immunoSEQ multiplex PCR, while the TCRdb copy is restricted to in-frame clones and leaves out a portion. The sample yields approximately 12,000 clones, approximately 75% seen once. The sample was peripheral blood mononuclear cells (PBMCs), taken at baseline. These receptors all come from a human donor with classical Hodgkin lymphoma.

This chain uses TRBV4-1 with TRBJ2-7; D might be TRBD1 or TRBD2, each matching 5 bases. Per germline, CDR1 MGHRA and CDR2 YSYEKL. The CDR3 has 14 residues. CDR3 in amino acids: CASSQDPGPKKLSV. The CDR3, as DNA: TGCGCCAGCAGCCAAGACCCGGGACCCAAAAAACTTTCTGTC.

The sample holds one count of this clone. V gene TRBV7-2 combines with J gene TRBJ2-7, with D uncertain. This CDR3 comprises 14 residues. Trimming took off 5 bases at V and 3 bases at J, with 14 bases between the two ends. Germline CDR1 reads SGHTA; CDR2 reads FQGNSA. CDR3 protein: CASSPPSGLYEQYF. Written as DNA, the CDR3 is TGTGCCAGCAGCCCGCCGTCGGGTCTCTACGAGCAGTACTTC.

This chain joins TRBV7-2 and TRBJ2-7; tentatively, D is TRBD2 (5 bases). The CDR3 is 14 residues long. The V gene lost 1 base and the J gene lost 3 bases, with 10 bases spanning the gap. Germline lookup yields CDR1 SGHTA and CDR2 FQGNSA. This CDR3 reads CASSLDLANYEQYF. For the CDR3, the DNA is TGTGCCAGCAGCTTAGATCTAGCCAACTACGAGCAGTACTTC.

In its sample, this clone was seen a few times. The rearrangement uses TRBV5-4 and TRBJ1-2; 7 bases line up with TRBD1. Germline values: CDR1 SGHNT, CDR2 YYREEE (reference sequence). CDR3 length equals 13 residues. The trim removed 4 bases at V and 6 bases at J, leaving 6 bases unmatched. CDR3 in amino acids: CASSHRQGHGYTF. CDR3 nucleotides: TGTGCCAGCAGCCATAGACAGGGCCATGGCTACACCTTC.

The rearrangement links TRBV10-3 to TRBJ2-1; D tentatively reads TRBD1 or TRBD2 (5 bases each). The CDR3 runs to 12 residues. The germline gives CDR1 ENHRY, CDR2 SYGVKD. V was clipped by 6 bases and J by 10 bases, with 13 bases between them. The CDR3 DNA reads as TGTGCCATCAGCGGGACCGGCCTGGAGCAGTTCTTC. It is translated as CAISGTGLEQFF.

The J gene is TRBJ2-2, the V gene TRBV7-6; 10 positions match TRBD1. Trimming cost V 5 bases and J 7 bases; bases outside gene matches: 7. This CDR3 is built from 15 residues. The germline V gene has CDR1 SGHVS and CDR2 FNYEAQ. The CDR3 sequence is CASSPQDRGVGELFF. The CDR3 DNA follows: TGTGCCAGCAGCCCCCAGGACAGGGGGGTCGGGGAGCTGTTTTTT.

DNA of the CDR3: TGTGCCAGCAGCTTAGACCGGGAGGTGAATGAGCAGTTCTTC. Translated, it gives CASSLDREVNEQFF. The V gene is TRBV7-2, the J gene TRBJ2-1; 7 positions match TRBD2. The CDR3 sequence is 14 residues long. Looked up from germline, CDR1 is SGHTA and CDR2 is FQGNSA. With V trimmed by 1 base and J by 7 bases, 4 bases remained unmatched.

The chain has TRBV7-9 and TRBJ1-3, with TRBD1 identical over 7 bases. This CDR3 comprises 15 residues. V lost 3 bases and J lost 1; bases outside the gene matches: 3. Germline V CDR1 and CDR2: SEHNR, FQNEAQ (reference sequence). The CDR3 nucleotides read TGTGCCAGCAGCTTTGACAGGGCGTCTGGAAACACCATATATTTT. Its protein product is CASSFDRASGNTIYF. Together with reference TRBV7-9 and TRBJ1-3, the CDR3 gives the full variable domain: DTGVSQNPRHKITKRGQNVTFRCDPISEHNRLYWYRQTLGQGPEFLTYFQNEAQLEKSRLLSDRFSAERPKGSFSTLEIQRTEQGDSAMYLCASSFDRASGNTIYFGEGSWLTVV.

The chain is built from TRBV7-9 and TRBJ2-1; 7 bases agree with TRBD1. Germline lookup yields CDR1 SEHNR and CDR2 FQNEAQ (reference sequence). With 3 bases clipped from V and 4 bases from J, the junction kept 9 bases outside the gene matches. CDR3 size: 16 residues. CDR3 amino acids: CASSLPWDRRYNEQFF. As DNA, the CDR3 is TGTGCCAGCAGCTTGCCTTGGGACAGACGATACAATGAGCAGTTCTTC.

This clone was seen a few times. In DNA, the CDR3 is TGTGCCAGCAGTTTAAGTTTGGGCGCCACTGAAGCTTTCTTT. As protein: CASSLSLGATEAFF. The V gene is TRBV27, the J gene TRBJ1-1; D is undetermined. In germline, CDR1 is MNHEY, CDR2 SMNVEV (reference sequence). The V gene lost 2 bases and the J gene lost 4 bases, with 11 bases spanning the gap. The CDR3 consists of 14 residues.

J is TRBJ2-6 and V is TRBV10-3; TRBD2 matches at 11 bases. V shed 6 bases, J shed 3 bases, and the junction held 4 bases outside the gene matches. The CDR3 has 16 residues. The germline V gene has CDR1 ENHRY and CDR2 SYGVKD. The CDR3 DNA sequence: TGTGCCATCAGCGGTAGCGGGAGGGGTGGGGCCAACGTCCTGACTTTC. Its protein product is CAISGSGRGGANVLTF.

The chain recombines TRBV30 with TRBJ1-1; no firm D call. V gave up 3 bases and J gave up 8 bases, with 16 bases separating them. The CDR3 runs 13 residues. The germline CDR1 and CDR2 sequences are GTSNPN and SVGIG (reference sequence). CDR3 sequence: CAWSGNPSREAFF. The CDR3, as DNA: TGTGCCTGGAGCGGCAACCCCTCCAGGGAAGCTTTCTTT. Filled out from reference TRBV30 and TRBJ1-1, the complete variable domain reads SQTIHQWPATLVQPVGSPLSLECTVEGTSNPNLYWYRQAAGRGLQLLFYSVGIGQISSEVPQNLSASRPQDRQFILSSKKLLLSDSGFYLCAWSGNPSREAFFGQGTRLTVV.

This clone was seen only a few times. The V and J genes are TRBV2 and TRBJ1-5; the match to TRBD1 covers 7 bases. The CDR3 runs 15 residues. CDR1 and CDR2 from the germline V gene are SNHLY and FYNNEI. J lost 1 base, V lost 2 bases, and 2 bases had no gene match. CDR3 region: CASSEQGGSNQPQHF. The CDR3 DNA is TGTGCCAGCAGTGAACAAGGGGGCAGCAATCAGCCCCAGCATTTT.

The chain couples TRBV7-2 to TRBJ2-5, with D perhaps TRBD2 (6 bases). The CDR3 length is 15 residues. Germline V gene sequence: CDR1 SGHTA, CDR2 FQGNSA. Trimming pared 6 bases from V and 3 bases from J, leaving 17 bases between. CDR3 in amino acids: CASSSNRGTKETQYF. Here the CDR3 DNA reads TGTGCCAGCAGTTCCAACCGGGGGACGAAAGAGACCCAGTACTTC.

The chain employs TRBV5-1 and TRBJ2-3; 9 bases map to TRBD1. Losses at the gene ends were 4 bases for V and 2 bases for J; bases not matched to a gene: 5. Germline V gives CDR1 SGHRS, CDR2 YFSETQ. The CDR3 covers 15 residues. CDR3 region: CASSTGTGPTDTQYF. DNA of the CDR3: TGCGCCAGCAGCACCGGGACAGGGCCCACAGATACGCAGTATTTT.

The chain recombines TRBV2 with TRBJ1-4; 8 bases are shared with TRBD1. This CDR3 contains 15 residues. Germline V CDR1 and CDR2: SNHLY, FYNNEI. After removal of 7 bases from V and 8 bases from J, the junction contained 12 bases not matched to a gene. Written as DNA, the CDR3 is TGTGCCAGCATTCCAGGACAGGGCGTCGGGGAAAAACTGTTTTTT. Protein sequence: CASIPGQGVGEKLFF.

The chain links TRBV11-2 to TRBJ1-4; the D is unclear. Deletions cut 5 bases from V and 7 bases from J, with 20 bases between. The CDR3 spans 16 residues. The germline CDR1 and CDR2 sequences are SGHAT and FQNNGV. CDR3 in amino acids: CASSQVRIQRREKLFF. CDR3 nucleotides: TGTGCCAGCAGCCAAGTTAGGATACAGCGGCGTGAAAAACTGTTTTTT.

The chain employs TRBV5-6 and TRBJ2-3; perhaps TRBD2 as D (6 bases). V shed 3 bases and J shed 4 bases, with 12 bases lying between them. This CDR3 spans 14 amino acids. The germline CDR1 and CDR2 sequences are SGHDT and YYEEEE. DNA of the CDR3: TGTGCCAGCAGCTGGTATGGCGGGGCAGATACGCAGTATTTT. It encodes CASSWYGGADTQYF.

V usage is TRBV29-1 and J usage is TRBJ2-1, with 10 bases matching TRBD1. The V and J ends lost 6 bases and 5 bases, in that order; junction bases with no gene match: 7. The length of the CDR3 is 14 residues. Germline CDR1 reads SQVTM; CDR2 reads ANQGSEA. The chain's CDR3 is CSVKDRGEHNEQFF. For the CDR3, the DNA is TGCAGCGTGAAGGACAGGGGGGAACACAATGAGCAGTTCTTC.

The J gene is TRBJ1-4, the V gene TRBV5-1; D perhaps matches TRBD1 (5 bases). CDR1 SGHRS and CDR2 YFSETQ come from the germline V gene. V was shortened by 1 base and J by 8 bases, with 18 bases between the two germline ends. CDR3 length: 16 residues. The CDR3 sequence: CASSLSGPRGWEKLFF. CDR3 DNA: TGCGCCAGCAGCTTGTCGGGACCTAGGGGTTGGGAAAAACTGTTTTTT.

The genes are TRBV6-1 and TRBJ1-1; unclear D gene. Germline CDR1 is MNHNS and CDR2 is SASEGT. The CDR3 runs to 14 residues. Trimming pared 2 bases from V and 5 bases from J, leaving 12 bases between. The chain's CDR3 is CASSEFSSLTEAFF. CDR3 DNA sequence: TGTGCCAGCAGTGAATTCTCGAGCCTAACTGAAGCTTTCTTT.

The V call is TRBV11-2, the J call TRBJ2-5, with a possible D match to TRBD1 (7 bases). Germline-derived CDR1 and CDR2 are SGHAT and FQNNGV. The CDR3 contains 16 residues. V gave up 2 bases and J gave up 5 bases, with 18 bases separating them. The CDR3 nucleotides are TGTGCCAGCAGCTTATTCGGGCAGGGGGGTCGGGAGACCCAGTACTTC. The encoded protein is CASSLFGQGGRETQYF.

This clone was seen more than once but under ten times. CDR3 coding DNA: TGCGCCAGCAGCCAGGCTACAGGGGCGCACTATGGCTACACCTTC. The encoded protein is CASSQATGAHYGYTF. The rearrangement uses TRBV4-3 and TRBJ1-2; TRBD1 agrees at 7 bases. The CDR3 runs to 15 residues. Germline CDR1 reads LGHNA; CDR2 reads YSLEER. The V and J ends lost 3 bases and 3 bases, in that order; junction bases with no gene match: 7.

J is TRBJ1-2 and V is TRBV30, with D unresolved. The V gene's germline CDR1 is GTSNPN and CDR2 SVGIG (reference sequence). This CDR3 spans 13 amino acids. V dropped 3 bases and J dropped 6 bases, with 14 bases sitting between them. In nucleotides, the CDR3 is TGTGCCTGGAGCAGTGTCCCCACGCATGGCTACACCTTC. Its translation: CAWSSVPTHGYTF.

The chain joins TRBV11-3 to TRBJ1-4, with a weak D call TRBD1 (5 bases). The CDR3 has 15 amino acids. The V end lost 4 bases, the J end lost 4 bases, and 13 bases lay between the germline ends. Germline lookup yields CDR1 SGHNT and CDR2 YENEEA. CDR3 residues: CASSYAGTNNEKLFF. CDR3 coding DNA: TGTGCCAGCAGCTATGCCGGGACCAATAATGAAAAACTGTTTTTT.

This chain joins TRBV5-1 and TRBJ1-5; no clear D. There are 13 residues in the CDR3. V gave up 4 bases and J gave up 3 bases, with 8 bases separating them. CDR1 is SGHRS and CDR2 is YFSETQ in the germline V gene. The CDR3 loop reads CASSLDTNQPQHF. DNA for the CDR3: TGCGCCAGCAGCCTAGACACCAATCAGCCCCAGCATTTT.

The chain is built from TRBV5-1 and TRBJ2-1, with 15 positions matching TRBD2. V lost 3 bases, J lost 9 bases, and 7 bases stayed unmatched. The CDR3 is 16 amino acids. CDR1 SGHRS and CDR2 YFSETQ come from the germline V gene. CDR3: CASSSPGLAGGVEQFF. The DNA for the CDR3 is TGCGCCAGCAGCTCGCCAGGACTAGCGGGAGGGGTTGAGCAGTTCTTC.

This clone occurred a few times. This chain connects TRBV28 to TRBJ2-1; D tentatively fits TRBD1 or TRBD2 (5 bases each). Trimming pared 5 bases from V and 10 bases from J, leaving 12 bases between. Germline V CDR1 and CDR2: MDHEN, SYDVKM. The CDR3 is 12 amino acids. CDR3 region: CASSPGTSEQFF. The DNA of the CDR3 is TGTGCCAGCAGTCCAGGGACCAGCGAGCAGTTCTTC.

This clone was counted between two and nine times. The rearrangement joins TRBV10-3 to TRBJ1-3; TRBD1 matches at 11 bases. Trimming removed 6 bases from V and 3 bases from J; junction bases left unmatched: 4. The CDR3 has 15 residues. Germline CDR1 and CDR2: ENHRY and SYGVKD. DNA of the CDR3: TGTGCCATCAGCGGACAGGGGGCGATTGGAAACACCATATATTTT. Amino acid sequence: CAISGQGAIGNTIYF.

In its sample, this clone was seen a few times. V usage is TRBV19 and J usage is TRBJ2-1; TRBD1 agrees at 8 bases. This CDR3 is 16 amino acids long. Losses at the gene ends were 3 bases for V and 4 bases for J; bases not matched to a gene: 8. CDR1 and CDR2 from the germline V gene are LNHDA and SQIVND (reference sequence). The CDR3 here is CASSMGNRGDYNEQFF. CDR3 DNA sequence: TGTGCCAGTAGTATGGGAAACAGGGGGGATTACAATGAGCAGTTCTTC.

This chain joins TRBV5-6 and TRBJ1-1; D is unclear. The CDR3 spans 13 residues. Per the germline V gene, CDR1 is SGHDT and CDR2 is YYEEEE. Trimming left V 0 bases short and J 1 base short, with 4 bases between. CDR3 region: CASSLGWNTEAFF. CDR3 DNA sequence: TGTGCCAGCAGCTTGGGTTGGAACACTGAAGCTTTCTTT.

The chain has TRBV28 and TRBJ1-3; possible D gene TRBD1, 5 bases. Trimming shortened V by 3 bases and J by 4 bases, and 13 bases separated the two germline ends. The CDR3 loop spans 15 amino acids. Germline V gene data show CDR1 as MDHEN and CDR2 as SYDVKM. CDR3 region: CASSFRGRRGNTIYF. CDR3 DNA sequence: TGTGCCAGCAGTTTCCGGGGCAGGCGGGGAAACACCATATATTTT.